This T cell receptor (beta chain) was retrieved from a study of STAT5B mutations in CD4+ large granular lymphocyte leukemia. General observations from the study: 8/27 top patient clones versus 2/35 control clones were TRBV06-family. Without HLA matching, higher CD4+ than CD8+ T-LGLL clonality could reflect small sample size.

The data were produced by immunoSEQ multiplex PCR, yet TCRdb's version contains in-frame clones alone and is incomplete. The top ten clones hold 0.42% of a sample with about 20,000 clones, 78% of them seen once. Note on this clone: The antigen is unknown.

CDR3 length equals 14 residues. In germline, CDR1 is ENHRY, CDR2 SYGVKD. V was clipped by 4 bases and J by 5 bases, with 12 bases between them. Source material: CD4+ T cells from blood buffy coats. The chain uses TRBV10-3 and TRBJ2-1, with a weak D call TRBD2 (5 bases). This receptor was identified in a human donor in good health. CDR3 in amino acids: CAISASGPDNEQFF. In nucleotides, the CDR3 is TGTGCCATCAGTGCCAGCGGACCCGACAATGAGCAGTTCTTC.